This record covers a single T cell receptor (beta chain). Its antigen remains unidentified. This entry is derived from a study of CXCR3-negative and CXCR3-positive naive CD8 T cells. Study as a whole: Libraries each contributed about 1.5 +/- 0.3 million TRB reads, for roughly 140 million in total.

The study, taken as a whole, reports: Against CXCR3-negative naive cells, CXCR3-positive naive cells showed more hydrophobic TRB CDR3s. Surface CD5 was comparable between naive subsets; TCR strength was inferred from TRB CDR3 properties.

Subsets of CD8+ T cells were each sorted in triplicate at around 320,000 cells apiece. The CDR3 totals 12 residues. Germline CDR1 MNHEY, CDR2 SVGAGI. The study made its TRB cDNA libraries by 5' RACE, adding UMI labels. TCRdb re-called the 5' RACE reads; one entry per CDR3 protein, DNA not given. The sample spans 120,000 to 150,000 distinct CDR3 sequences; the ten largest clones claim under 0.35%. The sequence was collected from a human donor in good health. Some clones in this sample may be carry-over from other donors' samples. The specimen was naive CXCR3+ CD8+ T cells from blood. The sample's subset: CD45RO-CCR7+CD27+CD95- naive CD8+ T cells expressing CXCR3 (TNR3+). The chain combines TRBV6-5 with TRBJ2-7. The CDR3 sequence: CASSYSQYEQYF.